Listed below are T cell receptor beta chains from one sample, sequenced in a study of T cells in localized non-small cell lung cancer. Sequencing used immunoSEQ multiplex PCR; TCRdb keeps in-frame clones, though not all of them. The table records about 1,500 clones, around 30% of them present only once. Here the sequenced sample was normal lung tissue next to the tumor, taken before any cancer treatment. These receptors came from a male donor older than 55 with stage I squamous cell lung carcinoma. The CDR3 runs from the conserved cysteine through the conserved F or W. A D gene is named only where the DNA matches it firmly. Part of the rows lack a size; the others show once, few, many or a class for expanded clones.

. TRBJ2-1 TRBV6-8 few CASSPRVGSPYNEQFF TGTGCCAGCAGTCCCCGGGTAGGCAGTCCGTACAATGAGCAGTTCTTC
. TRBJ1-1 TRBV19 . CASSTQETEAFF TGTGCCAGTAGTACTCAGGAGACTGAAGCTTTCTTT
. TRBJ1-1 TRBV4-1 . CASSPGRDTEAFF TGCGCCAGCAGCCCTGGCCGGGACACTGAAGCTTTCTTT
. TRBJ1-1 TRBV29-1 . CSVEVRRSTEAFF TGCAGCGTTGAAGTACGACGTTCCACTGAAGCTTTCTTT
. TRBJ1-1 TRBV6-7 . CASRATGRDTEAFF TGTGCCAGCAGAGCTACAGGGAGGGACACTGAAGCTTTCTTT
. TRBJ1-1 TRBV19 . CASNSWGQGDAEAFF TGTGCCAGTAATTCTTGGGGTCAGGGAGACGCTGAAGCTTTCTTT
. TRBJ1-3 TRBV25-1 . CASRGTLGAGSGNTIYF TGTGCCAGCAGGGGGACCCTGGGGGCCGGCTCTGGAAACACCATATATTTT
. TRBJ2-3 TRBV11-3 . CASSLEGRADTQYF TGTGCCAGCAGCTTGGAGGGCAGAGCAGATACGCAGTATTTT
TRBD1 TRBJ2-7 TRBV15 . CATSREQGLTYEQYF TGTGCCACCAGCAGAGAACAGGGGCTAACCTACGAGCAGTACTTC
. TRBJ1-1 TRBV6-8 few CASSYGGGVGAEAFF TGTGCCAGCAGTTACGGGGGAGGGGTCGGAGCTGAAGCTTTCTTT
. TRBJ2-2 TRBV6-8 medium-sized CASSYTDTGELFF TGTGCCAGCAGTTACACGGACACCGGGGAGCTGTTTTTT
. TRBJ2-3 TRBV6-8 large CASSLQPGGSTDTQYF TGTGCCAGCAGCCTCCAACCAGGGGGGAGCACAGATACGCAGTATTTT
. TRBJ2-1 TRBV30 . CAWSQGLSSYNEQFF TGTGCCTGGAGCCAGGGATTAAGCTCCTACAATGAGCAGTTCTTC
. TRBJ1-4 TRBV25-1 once CASSESVGATNEKLFF TGTGCCAGCAGTGAATCTGTCGGTGCAACTAATGAAAAACTGTTTTTT
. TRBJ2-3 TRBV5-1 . CASSSGTYGTDTQYF TGCGCCAGCAGCTCCGGGACTTACGGCACAGATACGCAGTATTTT
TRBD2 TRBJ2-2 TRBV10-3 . CAISEPGLAGYTGELFF TGTGCCATCAGTGAGCCTGGACTAGCGGGTTACACCGGGGAGCTGTTTTTT
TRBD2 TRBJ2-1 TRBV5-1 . CASSLELADGDEQFF TGCGCCAGCAGCTTGGAGCTAGCGGACGGGGATGAGCAGTTCTTC
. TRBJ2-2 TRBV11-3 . CASSLDEEGFINTGELFF TGTGCCAGCAGCTTAGATGAGGAGGGGTTCATCAACACCGGGGAGCTGTTTTTT
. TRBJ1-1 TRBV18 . CASSPTTGMNTEAFF TGTGCCAGCTCCCCTACGACCGGAATGAACACTGAAGCTTTCTTT
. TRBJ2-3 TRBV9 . CASSLSGGGPDTQYF TGTGCCAGCAGCTTGTCCGGGGGAGGTCCAGATACGCAGTATTTT
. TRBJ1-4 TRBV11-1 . CASSGRWGVDEKLFF TGTGCCAGCAGCGGCCGGTGGGGGGTCGATGAAAAACTGTTTTTT
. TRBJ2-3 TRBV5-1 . CASSLAASGTDTQYF TGCGCCAGCAGCTTGGCGGCCAGCGGCACAGATACGCAGTATTTT
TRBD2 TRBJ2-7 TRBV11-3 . CASSLVAGLYEQYF TGTGCCAGCAGCTTAGTAGCGGGTCTCTACGAGCAGTACTTC
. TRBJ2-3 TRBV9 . CASSGVGADTQYF TGTGCCAGCAGCGGGGTAGGCGCCGATACGCAGTATTTT
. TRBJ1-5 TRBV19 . CASAPGRESNQPQHF TGTGCCAGCGCCCCTGGCAGGGAGAGCAATCAGCCCCAGCATTTT
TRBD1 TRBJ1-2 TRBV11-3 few CASSLGGTDYGYTF TGTGCCAGCAGCTTAGGCGGGACAGATTATGGCTACACCTTC
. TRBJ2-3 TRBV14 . CASSQGYPRDTQYF TGTGCCAGCAGCCAAGGGTACCCCAGGGATACGCAGTATTTT
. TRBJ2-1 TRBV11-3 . CASSPSRNSETFSSYNEQFF TGTGCCAGCAGCCCGAGCAGGAACAGCGAAACCTTTAGCTCCTACAATGAGCAGTTCTTC
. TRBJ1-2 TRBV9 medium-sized CASSVNPDSGSNYGYTF TGTGCCAGCAGCGTAAACCCTGACTCGGGAAGCAACTATGGCTACACCTTC
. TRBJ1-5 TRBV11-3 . CASSYLWQGNQPQHF TGTGCCAGCAGCTACTTATGGCAGGGCAATCAGCCCCAGCATTTT
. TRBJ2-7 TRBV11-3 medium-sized CASSLGPTPPYEQYF TGTGCCAGCAGCCTTGGCCCTACTCCCCCCTACGAGCAGTACTTC
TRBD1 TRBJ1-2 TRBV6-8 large CASSDTPQGWNGYTF TGTGCCAGCAGTGACACGCCACAGGGGTGGAATGGCTACACCTTC
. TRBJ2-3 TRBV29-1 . CSVEPPGADTQYF TGCAGCGTTGAACCTCCCGGGGCAGATACGCAGTATTTT
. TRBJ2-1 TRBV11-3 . CASSPGQGRGNEQFF TGTGCCAGCAGCCCAGGGCAGGGCAGGGGCAATGAGCAGTTCTTC
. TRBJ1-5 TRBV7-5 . CASSSSGEGHNQPQHF TGTGCCAGCAGCTCCAGCGGGGAAGGGCACAATCAGCCCCAGCATTTT
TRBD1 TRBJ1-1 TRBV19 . CASSIGDRAYTEAFF TGTGCCAGTAGTATTGGGGACAGGGCCTACACTGAAGCTTTCTTT
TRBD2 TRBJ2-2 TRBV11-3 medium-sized CASSFLAGGLTGELFF TGTGCCAGCAGCTTTTTAGCGGGAGGACTCACCGGGGAGCTGTTTTTT
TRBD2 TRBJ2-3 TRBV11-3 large CASSLELAGGRDTQYF TGTGCCAGCAGCTTGGAACTAGCGGGAGGCAGAGATACGCAGTATTTT
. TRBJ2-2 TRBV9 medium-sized CASSARRDFSGELFF TGTGCCAGCAGCGCCCGACGGGACTTCAGCGGGGAGCTGTTTTTT
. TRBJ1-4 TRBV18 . CASSPGAELEKLFF TGTGCCAGCTCACCAGGGGCAGAGCTTGAAAAACTGTTTTTT
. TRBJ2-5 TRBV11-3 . CASSLVGPRETQYF TGTGCCAGCAGCTTGGTGGGTCCCCGGGAGACCCAGTACTTC
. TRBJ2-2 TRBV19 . CASTTRTNTGELFF TGTGCCAGTACCACTAGGACGAACACCGGGGAGCTGTTTTTT
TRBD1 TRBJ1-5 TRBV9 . CASSWGQGNQPQHF TGTGCCAGCAGTTGGGGACAGGGGAATCAGCCCCAGCATTTT
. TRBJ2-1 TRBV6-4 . CASTRGNEQFF TGTGCCAGCACCAGGGGAAATGAGCAGTTCTTC
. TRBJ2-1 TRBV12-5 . CASVPGSQGGYNEQFF TGTGCTAGTGTACCCGGATCCCAGGGGGGCTACAATGAGCAGTTCTTC
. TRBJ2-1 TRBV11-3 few CASSLDQSSYNEQFF TGTGCCAGCAGCTTAGACCAATCCTCCTACAATGAGCAGTTCTTC
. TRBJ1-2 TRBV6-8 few CASSYSTAGRYTF TGTGCCAGCAGTTACTCGACGGCAGGACGCTACACCTTC
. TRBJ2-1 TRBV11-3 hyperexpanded CASSLGMVRGADNEQFF TGTGCCAGCAGCTTAGGAATGGTTCGCGGGGCCGACAATGAGCAGTTCTTC
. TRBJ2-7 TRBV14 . CASSSRQALTSYEQYF TGTGCCAGCAGCTCCCGACAGGCGCTAACCTCCTACGAGCAGTACTTC
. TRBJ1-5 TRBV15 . CATSTTGPHQPQHF TGTGCCACCAGCACAACAGGGCCCCATCAGCCCCAGCATTTT
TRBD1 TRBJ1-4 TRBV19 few CASSMGQGDEKLFF TGTGCCAGTAGTATGGGACAGGGGGATGAAAAACTGTTTTTT
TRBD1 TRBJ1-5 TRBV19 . CASLGQGYNQPQHF TGTGCTTCTCTCGGACAGGGTTACAATCAGCCCCAGCATTTT
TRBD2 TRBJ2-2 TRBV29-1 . CSVEDRLAGTGELFF TGCAGCGTTGAAGATCGACTAGCGGGCACCGGGGAGCTGTTTTTT
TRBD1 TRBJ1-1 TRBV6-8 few CASSSYRGLGGEAFF TGTGCCAGCAGTTCATACAGGGGGCTGGGGGGTGAAGCTTTCTTT